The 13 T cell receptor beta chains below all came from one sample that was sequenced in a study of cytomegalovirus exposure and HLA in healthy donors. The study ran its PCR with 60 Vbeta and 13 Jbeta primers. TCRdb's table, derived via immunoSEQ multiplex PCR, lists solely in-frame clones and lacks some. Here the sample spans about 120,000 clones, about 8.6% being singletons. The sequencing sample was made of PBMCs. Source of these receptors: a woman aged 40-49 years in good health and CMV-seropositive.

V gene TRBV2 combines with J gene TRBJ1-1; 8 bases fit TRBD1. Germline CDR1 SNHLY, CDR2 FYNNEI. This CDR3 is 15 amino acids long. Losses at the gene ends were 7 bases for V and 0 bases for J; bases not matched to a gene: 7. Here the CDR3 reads CASTQGAPMNTEAFF. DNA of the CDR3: TGTGCCAGCACGCAGGGGGCACCCATGAACACTGAAGCTTTCTTT.

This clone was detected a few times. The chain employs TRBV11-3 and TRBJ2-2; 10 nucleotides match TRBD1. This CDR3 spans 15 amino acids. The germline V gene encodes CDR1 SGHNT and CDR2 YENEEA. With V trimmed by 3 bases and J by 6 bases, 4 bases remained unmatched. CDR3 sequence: CASSFYGTGAGELFF. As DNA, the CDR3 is TGTGCCAGCAGCTTTTACGGGACAGGGGCCGGGGAGCTGTTTTTT.

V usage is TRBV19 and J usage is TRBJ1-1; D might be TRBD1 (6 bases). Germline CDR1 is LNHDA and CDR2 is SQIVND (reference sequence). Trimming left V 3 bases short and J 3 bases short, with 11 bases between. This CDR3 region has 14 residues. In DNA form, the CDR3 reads TGTGCCAGTAGTATCGGACAGAGATACACTGAAGCTTTCTTT. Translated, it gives CASSIGQRYTEAFF.

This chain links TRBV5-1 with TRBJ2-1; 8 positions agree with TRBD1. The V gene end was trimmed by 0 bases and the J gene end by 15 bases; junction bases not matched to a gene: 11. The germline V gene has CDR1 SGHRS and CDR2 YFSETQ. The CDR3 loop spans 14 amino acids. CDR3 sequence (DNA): TGCGCCAGCAGCTTGGATGGACAGGGCGACGAAAGGTTCTTC. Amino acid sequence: CASSLDGQGDERFF.

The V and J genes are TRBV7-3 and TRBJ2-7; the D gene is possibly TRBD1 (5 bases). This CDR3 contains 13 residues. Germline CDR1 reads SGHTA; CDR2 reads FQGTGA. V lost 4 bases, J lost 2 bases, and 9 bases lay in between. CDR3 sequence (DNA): TGTGCCAGCAGCTGGGGCCCGACCTACGAGCAGTACTTC. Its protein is CASSWGPTYEQYF.

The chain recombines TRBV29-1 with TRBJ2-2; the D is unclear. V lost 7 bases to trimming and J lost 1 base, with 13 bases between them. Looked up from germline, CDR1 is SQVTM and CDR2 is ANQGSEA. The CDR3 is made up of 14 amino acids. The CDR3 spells CSARRQLNTGELFF. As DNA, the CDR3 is TGCAGCGCCCGGCGGCAGTTGAACACCGGGGAGCTGTTTTTT.

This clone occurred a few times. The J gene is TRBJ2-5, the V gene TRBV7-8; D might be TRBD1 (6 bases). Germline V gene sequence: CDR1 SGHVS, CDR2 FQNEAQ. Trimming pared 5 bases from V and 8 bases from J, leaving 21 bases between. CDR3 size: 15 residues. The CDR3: CASSPSTGMLRTQYF. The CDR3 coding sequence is TGTGCCAGCAGCCCCTCCACAGGGATGTTAAGAACCCAGTACTTC.

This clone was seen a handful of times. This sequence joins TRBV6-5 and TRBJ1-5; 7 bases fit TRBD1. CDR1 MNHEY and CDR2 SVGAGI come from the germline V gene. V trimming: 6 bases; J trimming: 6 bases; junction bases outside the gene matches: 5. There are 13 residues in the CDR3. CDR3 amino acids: CASRRTGGQPQHF. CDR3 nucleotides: TGTGCCAGCAGACGGACAGGTGGTCAGCCCCAGCATTTT.

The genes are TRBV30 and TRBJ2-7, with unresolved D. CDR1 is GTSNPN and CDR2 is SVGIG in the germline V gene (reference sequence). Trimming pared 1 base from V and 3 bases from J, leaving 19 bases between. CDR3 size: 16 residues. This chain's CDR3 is CAWSAPPTASVYEQYF. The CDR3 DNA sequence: TGTGCCTGGAGTGCCCCACCCACAGCATCGGTCTACGAGCAGTACTTC.

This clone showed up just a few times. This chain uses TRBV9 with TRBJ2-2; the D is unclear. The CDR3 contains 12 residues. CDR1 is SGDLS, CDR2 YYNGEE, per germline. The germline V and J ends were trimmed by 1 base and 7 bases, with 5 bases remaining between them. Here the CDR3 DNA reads TGTGCCAGCAGCGTACTTTTCGGGGAGCTGTTTTTT. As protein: CASSVLFGELFF.

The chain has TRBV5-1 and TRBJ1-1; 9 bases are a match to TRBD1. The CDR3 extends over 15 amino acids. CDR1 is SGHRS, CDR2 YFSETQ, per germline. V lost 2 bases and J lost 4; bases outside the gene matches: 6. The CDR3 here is CASSLQGAVATEAFF. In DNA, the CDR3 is TGCGCCAGCAGCTTACAGGGGGCTGTGGCCACTGAAGCTTTCTTT.

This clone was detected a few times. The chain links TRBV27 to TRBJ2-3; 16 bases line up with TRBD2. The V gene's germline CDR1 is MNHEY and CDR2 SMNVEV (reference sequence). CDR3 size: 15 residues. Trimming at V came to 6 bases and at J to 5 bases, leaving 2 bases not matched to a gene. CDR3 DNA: TGTGCCAGCAGGGGACTAGCGGGGGGGGAAGATACGCAGTATTTT. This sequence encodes CASRGLAGGEDTQYF.

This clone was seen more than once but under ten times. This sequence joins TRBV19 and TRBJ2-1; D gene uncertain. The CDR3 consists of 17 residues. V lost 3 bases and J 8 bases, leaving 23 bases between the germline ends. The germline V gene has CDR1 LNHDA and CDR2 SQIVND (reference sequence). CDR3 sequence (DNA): TGTGCCAGTAGTATCACGCGAGCAGGCCCAGCCGTCTATGAGCAGTTCTTC. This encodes CASSITRAGPAVYEQFF.